Presented here are 8 T cell receptor beta chains from one specimen sequenced in a study of post-analysis software for immune sequencing data. Included in the TCR beta cDNA libraries were unique molecular identifiers. Using its own MiXCR run on the PCR reads, TCRdb lists one record per CDR3 protein. This table has hundreds of thousands of distinct CDR3 sequences, under 55% appearing once. Whole-study findings and limits: Compared with controls, patients had more of roughly five TRBV segments, including TRBV5-6, TRBV5-1 and TRBV20-1.

Their antigens are not known. The specimen sequenced was blood. All receptors derive from a girl between 5 and 17 years old with multiple sclerosis.

This clonotype came up a few times. The V call is TRBV3-1, the J call TRBJ1-5; 8 positions agree with TRBD1. The junction had 6 bases not matched to a gene; V was cut back by 1 base and J by 4 bases. The CDR3 consists of 16 residues. Per germline, CDR1 LGHDT and CDR2 YNNKEL (reference sequence). CDR3 region: CASSQAGTGNNQPQHF. In DNA form, the CDR3 reads TGTGCCAGCAGCCAAGCCGGGACAGGTAATAATCAGCCCCAGCATTTT.

The V gene is TRBV20-1, the J gene TRBJ2-3, with unresolved D. The CDR3 totals 13 residues. CDR1 is DFQATT and CDR2 is SNEGSKA in the germline V gene (reference sequence). The CDR3 sequence: CRASRFERDTQYF. The CDR3 region has the DNA TGCAGGGCCTCGAGGTTCGAAAGGGATACGCAGTATTTT.

V usage is TRBV10-3 and J usage is TRBJ2-4; TRBD2 matches at 9 bases. The assigned J gene may be wrong: the sequence end matches TRBJ2-7 better. CDR1 is ENHRY, CDR2 SYGVKD, per germline. This CDR3 has 17 residues. CDR3 residues: CAISRRREGLVLYEQYF. Written as DNA, the CDR3 is TGTGCCATCAGTAGGAGGCGGGAGGGCTTAGTGCTCTACGAGCAGTACTTC.

This clonotype turned up a few times. CDR3 protein: CASSLLSTDEQFF. The CDR3 DNA is TGTGCCAGCAGCTTACTTAGCACAGATGAGCAGTTCTTC. The J gene is TRBJ2-1, the V gene TRBV7-3; D unresolved. Germline lookup yields CDR1 SGHTA and CDR2 FQGTGA. The length of the CDR3 is 13 residues. V lost 2 bases, J lost 8 bases, and 10 bases lay in between.

This chain links TRBV4-1 with TRBJ2-1, with TRBD2 identical over 8 bases. V dropped 2 bases and J dropped 14; count of bases not matched to a gene: 11. This CDR3 has 14 amino acids. In germline, CDR1 is MGHRA, CDR2 YSYEKL. The CDR3 region has the DNA TGCGCCAGCAGCCAACCTGTGAAAAGCGGGGGAGAGTTCTTC. Translating gives CASSQPVKSGGEFF.

Here the CDR3 reads CASSVRDFQGNEQFF. The CDR3 DNA follows: TGCGCCAGCAGTGTCCGGGACTTCCAGGGCAATGAGCAGTTCTTC. This chain links TRBV10-2 with TRBJ2-1; D perhaps matches TRBD2 (6 bases). Germline-derived CDR1 and CDR2 are WSHSY and SAAADI. The length of the CDR3 is 15 residues. The V and J ends lost 4 bases and 6 bases respectively, with 16 bases between them.

This clonotype was counted between two and nine times. The genes are TRBV28 and TRBJ2-1; 8 positions match TRBD2. From germline, CDR1 is MDHEN and CDR2 SYDVKM. The CDR3 spans 15 residues. The junction had 8 bases not matched to a gene; V was cut back by 6 bases and J by 4 bases. The DNA of the CDR3 is TGTGCCAGCAGCGCGTTACTAGCGGAATACAATGAGCAGTTCTTC. This sequence encodes CASSALLAEYNEQFF.

This sequence joins TRBV12-3 or TRBV12-4 and TRBJ2-1; 7 positions match TRBD2. The ends lost 7 bases at V and 0 bases at J; junction bases unmatched: 9. This CDR3 contains 16 residues. Written as DNA, the CDR3 is TGTGCCAGCATCAAAGGGGCGGGAGTCTCCTACAATGAGCAGTTCTTC. Protein: CASIKGAGVSYNEQFF.